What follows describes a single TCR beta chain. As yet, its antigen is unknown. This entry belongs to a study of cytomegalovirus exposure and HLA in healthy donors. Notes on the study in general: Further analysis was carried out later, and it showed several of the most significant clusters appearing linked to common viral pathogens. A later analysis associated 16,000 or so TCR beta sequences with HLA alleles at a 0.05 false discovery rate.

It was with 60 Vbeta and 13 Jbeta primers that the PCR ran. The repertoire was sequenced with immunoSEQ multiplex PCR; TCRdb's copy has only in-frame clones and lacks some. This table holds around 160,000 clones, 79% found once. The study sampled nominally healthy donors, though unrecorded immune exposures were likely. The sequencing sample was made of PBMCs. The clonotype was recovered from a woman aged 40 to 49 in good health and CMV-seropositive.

CDR3 sequence (DNA): TGTGCCAGCAGGGAGATCGGGGGGACTGAAAAACTGTTTTTT. This codes for CASREIGGTEKLFF. The J gene is TRBJ1-4, the V gene TRBV6-1; a possible D gene is TRBD1 (5 bases). Germline CDR1 and CDR2: MNHNS and SASEGT. With 6 bases removed from V and 7 bases from J, the gap between germline ends came to 15 bases. CDR3 length: 14 residues.